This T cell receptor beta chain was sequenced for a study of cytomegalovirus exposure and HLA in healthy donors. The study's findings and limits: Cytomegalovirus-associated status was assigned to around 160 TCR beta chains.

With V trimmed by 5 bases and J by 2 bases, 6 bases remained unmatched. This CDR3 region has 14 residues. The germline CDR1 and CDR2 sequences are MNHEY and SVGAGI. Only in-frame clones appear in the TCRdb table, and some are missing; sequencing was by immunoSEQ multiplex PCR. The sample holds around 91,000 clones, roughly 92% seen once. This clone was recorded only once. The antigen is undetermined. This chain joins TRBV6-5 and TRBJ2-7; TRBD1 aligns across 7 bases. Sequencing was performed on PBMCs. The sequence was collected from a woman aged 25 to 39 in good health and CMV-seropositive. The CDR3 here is CASSGPTGPYEQYF. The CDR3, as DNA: TGTGCCAGCAGTGGGCCGACAGGGCCCTACGAGCAGTACTTC.